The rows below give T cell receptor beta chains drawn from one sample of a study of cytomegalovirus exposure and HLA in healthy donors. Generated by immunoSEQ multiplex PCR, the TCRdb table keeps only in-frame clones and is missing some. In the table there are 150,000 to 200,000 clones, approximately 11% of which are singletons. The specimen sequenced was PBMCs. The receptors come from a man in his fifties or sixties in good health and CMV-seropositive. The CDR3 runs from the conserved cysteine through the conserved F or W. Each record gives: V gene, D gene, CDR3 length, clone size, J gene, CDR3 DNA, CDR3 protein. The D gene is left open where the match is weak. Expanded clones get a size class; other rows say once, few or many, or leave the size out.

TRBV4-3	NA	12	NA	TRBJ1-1	TGCGCCAGCAGTCACGGGCGAGGGCCAGCTTTCTTT	CASSHGRGPAFF
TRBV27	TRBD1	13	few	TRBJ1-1	TGTGCCAGCAGTCTTTACAGGGGCACTGAAGCTTTCTTT	CASSLYRGTEAFF
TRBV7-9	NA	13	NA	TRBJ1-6	TGTGCCAGCAGCTTACTGGCAGATTCACCCCTCCACTTT	CASSLLADSPLHF
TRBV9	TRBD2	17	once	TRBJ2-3	TGTGCCAGCAGCGTTACTAGCGGGGGGGCGATCACAGATACGCAGTATTTT	CASSVTSGGAITDTQYF
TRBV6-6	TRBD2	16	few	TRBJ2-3	TGTGCCAGCAGTCCCGGGACTAGCGGGGGGGGAGATACGCAGTATTTT	CASSPGTSGGGDTQYF
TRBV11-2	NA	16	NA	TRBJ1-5	TGTGCCAGCAGCTTGGGAGTGGGCGGTAGCAATCAGCCCCAGCATTTT	CASSLGVGGSNQPQHF
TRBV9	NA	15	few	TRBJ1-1	TGTGCCAGCAGCGTATTGGGAGACGAGTTGGCTGAAGCTTTCTTT	CASSVLGDELAEAFF
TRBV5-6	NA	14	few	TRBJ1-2	TGTGCCAGCAGCGTGAAACAGGGCACCTATGGCTACACCTTC	CASSVKQGTYGYTF
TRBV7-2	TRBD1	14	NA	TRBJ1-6	TGTGCCAGCAGACGGACAGGGGCCAATTCACCCCTCCACTTT	CASRRTGANSPLHF
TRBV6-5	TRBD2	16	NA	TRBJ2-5	TGTGCCAGCAGTTCAGGACTAGCGGGGGGGCAGGAGACCCAGTACTTC	CASSSGLAGGQETQYF
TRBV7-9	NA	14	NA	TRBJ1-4	TGTGCCAGCAGGAGGGATCCAACTAATGAAAAACTGTTTTTT	CASRRDPTNEKLFF
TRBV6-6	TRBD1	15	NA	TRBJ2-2	TGTGCCAGCCGACCAGGGGGCCTAAACACCGGGGAGCTGTTTTTT	CASRPGGLNTGELFF
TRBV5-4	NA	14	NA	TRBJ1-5	TGTGCCAGCAGCTTTGGGCCCGGGGGGCAGCCCCAGCATTTT	CASSFGPGGQPQHF